This T cell receptor (beta chain) is from a study of T cells in Graves' hyperthyroidism and ophthalmopathy. This CDR3 spans 15 amino acids. The V end lost 4 bases, the J end lost 2 bases, and 15 bases lay between the germline ends. CDR1 and CDR2 (germline): SEHNR, FQNEAQ (reference sequence). Amplification yielded TCR beta CDR3 regions, with RNA transcripts as the source. TCR CDR3 underwent first-round RT-PCR with the HTBI primer set. TCRdb processed the multiplex PCR reads anew with MiXCR; each CDR3 protein has one entry. Counted here are 480,000 or so distinct CDR3 sequences, about 45% occurring once; the ten biggest clones make up around 47%.

The rearrangement joins TRBV7-9 to TRBJ2-7; TRBD2 is a possible D gene (6 bases). Sequenced: peripheral blood or thyroid tissue (not recorded which). This TCR was sampled from an adult woman with Graves' disease, either hyperthyroidism or ophthalmopathy (not recorded which). The CDR3 sequence: CASSSDGSLAYEQYF. The CDR3 bases are TGTGCCAGCAGCTCTGACGGGAGTCTGGCCTACGAGCAGTACTTC.